Below, 27 T cell receptor beta chains from the same sample are listed, as sequenced in a study of cytomegalovirus exposure and HLA in healthy donors (dated by TCRdb to 2015 to 2018). The protocol used for the library was the immunoSEQ multiplex PCR assay. For the multiplex PCR, a mixture combining 60 forward primers for TCR Vbeta segments and 13 reverse primers for TCR Jbeta segments was used. TCRdb provides this immuneACCESS table in a form limited to in-frame rearrangements. Some clones are lacking; in checked studies, under half of them reflect an unresolved V gene, and why the rest are absent is not known. The sample has about 120,000 clones on record, around 70% of them singletons. The top ten constitute around a tenth of the sample. Sequences were obtained from PBMCs. These receptors were taken from a woman in her 50s in good health and CMV-seropositive.

V and J are TRBV11-2 and TRBJ1-4; 7 nucleotides agree with TRBD1. The germline CDR1 and CDR2 sequences are SGHAT and FQNNGV. The ends lost 5 bases at V and 8 bases at J; junction bases unmatched: 14. The CDR3 length is 16 residues. The DNA of the CDR3 is TGTGCCAGCAGCCCGGCACGGGACAGAGGGAACGAAAAACTGTTTTTT. It is translated as CASSPARDRGNEKLFF.

The chain carries TRBV7-7 and TRBJ2-2; TRBD1 agrees at 8 bases. V gave up 5 bases and J gave up 3 bases; unmatched junction bases: 5. CDR1 and CDR2 (germline): SSHAT, FNYEAQ (reference sequence). The CDR3 runs 15 residues. As DNA, the CDR3 is TGTGCCAGCAGCCAATTACAGGGGGACACCGGGGAGCTGTTTTTT. It encodes CASSQLQGDTGELFF. The variable domain in full, completed from reference TRBV7-7 and TRBJ2-2, reads GAGVSQSPRYKVTKRGQDVTLRCDPISSHATLYWYQQALGQGPEFLTYFNYEAQPDKSGLPSDRFSAERPEGSISTLTIQRTEQRDSAMYRCASSQLQGDTGELFFGEGSRLTVL.

The chain recombines TRBV5-4 with TRBJ1-1; 8 bases are shared with TRBD1. The germline V gene has CDR1 SGHNT and CDR2 YYREEE (reference sequence). V trimming: 3 bases; J trimming: 1 base; junction bases outside the gene matches: 2. This CDR3 is built from 14 residues. The CDR3 region is CASSSGQGNTEAFF. Here the CDR3 DNA reads TGTGCCAGCAGCTCAGGACAGGGGAACACTGAAGCTTTCTTT.

Worth noting for this clone: Other DNA sequences in this sample translate to the same CDR3. This sequence joins TRBV30 and TRBJ2-7, with 7 bases that match TRBD1. V trimming: 1 base; J trimming: 1 base; junction bases outside the gene matches: 4. Germline V CDR1 and CDR2: GTSNPN, SVGIG (reference sequence). The length of the CDR3 is 14 residues. This CDR3 reads CAWSEAGGSYEQYF. CDR3 in DNA: TGTGCCTGGAGTGAGGCAGGGGGTTCCTACGAGCAGTACTTC.

The chain has TRBV5-8 and TRBJ2-7, with 9 bases lining up with TRBD1. With 2 bases clipped from V and 3 bases from J, the junction kept 3 bases outside the gene matches. The CDR3 length is 14 residues. The V gene's germline CDR1 is SGHTS and CDR2 YDEGEE. CDR3 DNA sequence: TGTGCCAGCAGCTTACCGGGACAGGGCTACGAGCAGTACTTC. This codes for CASSLPGQGYEQYF.

This clone was seen only a few times. This chain links TRBV29-1 with TRBJ1-2, with D unresolved. The CDR3 sequence is 14 residues long. Trimming left V 2 bases short and J 4 bases short, with 14 bases between. Germline assignment: CDR1 SQVTM and CDR2 ANQGSEA. CDR3 amino acids: CSVELEPSSYGYTF. For the CDR3, the DNA is TGCAGCGTTGAATTAGAGCCTTCCTCCTATGGCTACACCTTC.

The chain has TRBV7-2 and TRBJ2-5, with D maybe TRBD1 (6 bases). V lost 7 bases to trimming and J lost 5 bases, with 14 bases between them. In germline, CDR1 is SGHTA, CDR2 FQGNSA. The CDR3 consists of 13 residues. CDR3: CASKQGSAETQYF. DNA for the CDR3: TGTGCCAGCAAACAGGGTAGTGCGGAGACCCAGTACTTC.

This clone came up a few times. This chain joins TRBV2 and TRBJ1-1; unclear D gene. This CDR3 spans 14 amino acids. With 4 bases removed from V and 0 bases from J, the gap between germline ends came to 9 bases. The germline V gene encodes CDR1 SNHLY and CDR2 FYNNEI. The chain's CDR3 is CASSGRRMNTEAFF. The CDR3 nucleotides are TGTGCCAGCAGTGGGAGGCGAATGAACACTGAAGCTTTCTTT.

The chain uses TRBV18 and TRBJ1-5; 9 bases are shared with TRBD1. After removal of 3 bases from V and 4 bases from J, the junction contained 7 bases not matched to a gene. From germline, CDR1 is KGHSH and CDR2 LQKENI. CDR3 length equals 16 residues. CDR3 coding DNA: TGTGCCAGCTCACCGAACGGGACAGGGAATAATCAGCCCCAGCATTTT. Amino acids: CASSPNGTGNNQPQHF.

This rearrangement joins TRBV5-4 to TRBJ1-5; no clear D gene. The CDR3 sequence is 16 residues long. The V gene lost 0 bases and the J gene lost 4 bases, with 14 bases spanning the gap. CDR1 is SGHNT and CDR2 is YYREEE in the germline V gene (reference sequence). Here the CDR3 reads CASSLAIAVWNQPQHF. CDR3 coding DNA: TGTGCCAGCAGCTTGGCCATAGCGGTTTGGAATCAGCCCCAGCATTTT.

This sequence joins TRBV18 and TRBJ2-6; D unclear. CDR3 size: 13 residues. In germline, CDR1 is KGHSH, CDR2 LQKENI. V was cut by 3 bases and J by 4 bases, with 4 bases left in between. The CDR3 spells CASSPQGANVLTF. The DNA of the CDR3 is TGTGCCAGCTCACCCCAAGGGGCCAACGTCCTGACTTTC.

This chain links TRBV19 with TRBJ2-7; 9 nucleotides match TRBD1. CDR3 length: 15 amino acids. Unmatched junction bases numbered 8, after V lost 5 bases and J lost 3 bases. The germline V gene has CDR1 LNHDA and CDR2 SQIVND (reference sequence). CDR3 amino acids: CASSLGQGNSYEQYF. In DNA, the CDR3 is TGTGCCAGTAGTCTCGGACAGGGGAACAGCTACGAGCAGTACTTC.

The CDR3 here is CASSLLGTSGGESYNEQFF. The DNA for the CDR3 is TGTGCCAGCAGTTTATTGGGGACTAGCGGGGGAGAGTCCTACAATGAGCAGTTCTTC. V is TRBV27 and J is TRBJ2-1; 14 bases map to TRBD2. CDR3 length: 19 amino acids. CDR1 and CDR2 from the germline V gene are MNHEY and SMNVEV (reference sequence). Unmatched junction bases numbered 6, after V lost 1 base and J lost 1 base.

The CDR3 DNA sequence: TGTGCCAGCAGCTCAGTGACAGCTAACTATGGCTACACCTTC. Its protein product is CASSSVTANYGYTF. V gene TRBV7-2 combines with J gene TRBJ1-2; TRBD1 might be the D (5 bases). CDR1 SGHTA and CDR2 FQGNSA come from the germline V gene. Trimming took 4 bases from V and 0 from J, leaving 9 bases between them. This CDR3 has 14 amino acids.

This clone was seen just once. This chain joins TRBV9 and TRBJ2-3; TRBD1 is a possible D gene (6 bases). The CDR3 sequence is 16 residues long. Germline V gene lookup returns CDR1 SGDLS and CDR2 YYNGEE. Trimming removed 0 bases from V and 2 bases from J, with 13 bases in between. The CDR3 loop is CASSVDSGQITDTQYF. The CDR3 nucleotides read TGTGCCAGCAGCGTAGATTCCGGACAGATCACAGATACGCAGTATTTT.

The chain combines TRBV7-2 with TRBJ1-6, with 9 bases that match TRBD1. Trimming removed 5 bases from V and 10 bases from J; junction bases left unmatched: 6. The V gene's germline CDR1 is SGHTA and CDR2 FQGNSA. The CDR3 is 14 amino acids. CDR3 sequence reads: CASSPTGTGSPLHF. CDR3 bases: TGTGCCAGCAGCCCAACAGGGACAGGGTCACCCCTCCACTTT.

The V gene is TRBV6-1, the J gene TRBJ2-5; D might be TRBD2 (7 bases). The CDR3 sequence is 13 residues long. Trimming took 7 bases from V and 5 from J, leaving 14 bases between them. The germline V gene has CDR1 MNHNS and CDR2 SASEGT. The CDR3: CASNGGAGETQYF. The CDR3 nucleotides are TGTGCCAGCAATGGGGGGGCGGGGGAGACCCAGTACTTC.

The chain has TRBV27 and TRBJ1-2, with 8 bases matching TRBD1. In germline, CDR1 is MNHEY, CDR2 SMNVEV (reference sequence). V lost 6 bases and J lost 2; bases outside the gene matches: 8. The CDR3 loop spans 15 amino acids. CDR3 residues: CASRTQGQGNYGYTF. In DNA form, the CDR3 reads TGTGCCAGCAGAACGCAAGGACAGGGAAACTATGGCTACACCTTC.

This chain connects TRBV27 to TRBJ1-1; D unresolved. This CDR3 comprises 15 residues. CDR1 is MNHEY, CDR2 SMNVEV, per germline (reference sequence). Trimming removed 0 bases at V and 2 bases at J, with 10 bases between. The CDR3 protein is CASSLSGSPNTEAFF. Here the CDR3 DNA reads TGTGCCAGCAGTTTATCGGGGAGCCCCAACACTGAAGCTTTCTTT.

The V call is TRBV9, the J call TRBJ2-2, with 8 bases lining up with TRBD1. This CDR3 is built from 16 residues. Trimming took 9 bases from V and 6 from J; bases not matched to a gene: 16. Germline values: CDR1 SGDLS, CDR2 YYNGEE. This CDR3 reads CATQYYRTGHPGELFF. The DNA for the CDR3 is TGTGCCACACAATACTACAGGACAGGGCACCCCGGGGAGCTGTTTTTT.

The chain combines TRBV19 with TRBJ2-7; D is possibly TRBD1 (7 bases). This CDR3 is 16 amino acids long. CDR1 and CDR2 (germline): LNHDA, SQIVND (reference sequence). The V and J ends lost 7 bases and 0 bases respectively, with 19 bases between them. The CDR3 nucleotides read TGTGCCAGTACCCCAGGGGGGCCCCGAGACTCCTACGAGCAGTACTTC. The encoded protein is CASTPGGPRDSYEQYF.

This clone was counted a few times. J is TRBJ2-7 and V is TRBV7-2, with a possible D match to TRBD2 (5 bases). The CDR3 spans 14 residues. V was cut by 5 bases and J by 2 bases, with 13 bases left in between. Germline V gene lookup returns CDR1 SGHTA and CDR2 FQGNSA. The chain's CDR3 is CASSLDSYAYEQYF. CDR3 bases: TGTGCCAGCAGCCTGGACTCGTACGCCTACGAGCAGTACTTC.

The chain recombines TRBV10-1 with TRBJ2-7; D may be TRBD2 (6 bases). The CDR3 runs to 12 residues. CDR1 and CDR2 (germline): WNHNN, SYGVQD (reference sequence). V dropped 7 bases and J dropped 3 bases, with 10 bases sitting between them. The CDR3 sequence is CASTDSGYEQYF. CDR3 DNA: TGCGCCAGCACGGATAGCGGCTACGAGCAGTACTTC.

J is TRBJ2-7 and V is TRBV7-2; D gene uncertain. Per germline, CDR1 SGHTA and CDR2 FQGNSA. The CDR3 runs to 12 residues. The V gene lost 5 bases and the J gene lost 5 bases, with 10 bases spanning the gap. The CDR3: CASSPQRNEQYF. The CDR3 nucleotides read TGTGCCAGCAGCCCACAACGAAACGAGCAGTACTTC.

The chain uses TRBV7-6 and TRBJ2-7; D gene unclear. V dropped 5 bases and J dropped 0 bases, with 14 bases sitting between them. The length of the CDR3 is 15 residues. CDR1 is SGHVS and CDR2 is FNYEAQ in the germline V gene. The CDR3 DNA sequence: TGTGCCAGCAGCCCCTTTTCTGCTAGCTCCTACGAGCAGTACTTC. Translating gives CASSPFSASSYEQYF. Combining the CDR3 with reference TRBV7-6 and TRBJ2-7 gives the whole variable domain GAGVSQSPRYKVTKRGQDVALRCDPISGHVSLYWYRQALGQGPEFLTYFNYEAQQDKSGLPNDRFSAERPEGSISTLTIQRTEQRDSAMYRCASSPFSASSYEQYFGPGTRLTVT.

The rearrangement links TRBV5-1 to TRBJ2-3, with TRBD1 as a possible D gene (5 bases). This CDR3 is 13 amino acids long. Germline V CDR1 and CDR2: SGHRS, YFSETQ. The V end was cut by 0 bases, the J end by 4 bases, with 6 bases between. The CDR3 region has the DNA TGCGCCAGCAGCTTGGCAGGGTCAGATACGCAGTATTTT. Its protein is CASSLAGSDTQYF.

The V and J genes are TRBV6-5 and TRBJ1-4, with TRBD1 identical over 10 bases. V lost 1 base and J lost 7; bases outside the gene matches: 6. Germline V gives CDR1 MNHEY, CDR2 SVGAGI. The CDR3 runs 16 residues. The CDR3 sequence is CASSYLSGQGGEKLFF. In DNA, the CDR3 is TGTGCCAGCAGTTACTTGTCCGGACAGGGGGGTGAAAAACTGTTTTTT.